This T cell receptor (beta chain) was documented in a study of monozygotic twins with inflammatory bowel disease. Germline values: CDR1 MGHDK, CDR2 SYGVNS. The CDR3 has 13 amino acids. TCRalpha and TCRbeta cDNA went through two nested PCRs of approximately 16 and 10 cycles. TCRdb re-called the 5' RACE reads, yielding one record per CDR3 amino acid sequence without DNA. The sample yields nearly 450,000 distinct CDR3 sequences, of which the top ten take up 2.4%. Of note for this clonotype: The antigen remains unidentified.

Study results and caveats: Using the inverse Simpson index, IBD patients had lower TCRbeta diversity than healthy co-twins. Variability in patient repertoires may have come partly from differing immunosuppressive treatments.

This TCR was sampled from a human donor with ulcerative colitis or Crohn's disease, or a healthy co-twin of an affected twin (not recorded which). Sequenced: blood. The chain carries TRBV25-1 and TRBJ2-7; the TRBD1 assignment by TCRdb is unverifiable without DNA. The CDR3 loop reads CATAAPSSYEQYF.